These 13 T cell receptor beta chains came from one sample sequenced in a study of blood T cell dynamics during melanoma immunotherapy. Time point meaning: pre-treatment baseline. Generated by immunoSEQ multiplex PCR, the TCRdb table keeps only in-frame clones and is missing some. This repertoire shows about 13,000 clones, around nine tenths found once; its top ten account for around 3.1%. The sample consisted of blood, taken from a patient treated with checkpoint blockade. The source of these receptors is a human donor with melanoma.

V usage is TRBV4-1 and J usage is TRBJ1-4, with TRBD1 as a possible D gene (6 bases). The V gene lost 0 bases and the J gene lost 10 bases, with 15 bases spanning the gap. Germline V lookup: CDR1 MGHRA, CDR2 YSYEKL. CDR3 length: 15 residues. The CDR3, as DNA: TGCGCCAGCAGCCAAGAAGGGGGAGGGAGAGGAAAACTGTTTTTT. Translated: CASSQEGGGRGKLFF.

This rearrangement joins TRBV30 to TRBJ1-6, with TRBD1 as a possible D gene (6 bases). Per germline, CDR1 GTSNPN and CDR2 SVGIG (reference sequence). CDR3 length: 17 residues. Trimming removed 5 bases from V and 9 bases from J, with 26 bases in between. The CDR3 region is CAWELTSGGASSSPLHF. For the CDR3, the DNA is TGTGCCTGGGAACTAACTAGCGGGGGCGCTTCCTCTTCACCCCTCCACTTT.

This chain connects TRBV10-1 to TRBJ2-5; TRBD1 agrees at 7 bases. The CDR3 is made up of 15 amino acids. Germline CDR1 WNHNN, CDR2 SYGVQD (reference sequence). After removal of 3 bases from V and 5 bases from J, the junction contained 9 bases not matched to a gene. CDR3 nucleotide sequence: TGCGCCAGCAGTGAATACAGGGGCGCATCGGAGACCCAGTACTTC. Translating gives CASSEYRGASETQYF.

This chain connects TRBV7-2 to TRBJ1-1; 7 nucleotides line up with TRBD1. Germline CDR1 SGHTA, CDR2 FQGNSA. The CDR3 totals 13 residues. J gave up 11 bases and V 5 bases, and 11 bases lay outside the gene matches. Here the CDR3 reads CASSPTAGTAAFF. In DNA form, the CDR3 reads TGTGCCAGCAGCCCGACGGCCGGGACAGCGGCTTTCTTT.

This clone was counted a single time. The V call is TRBV18, the J call TRBJ2-1; D remains ambiguous. Trimming left V 3 bases short and J 0 bases short, with 9 bases between. CDR3 length: 15 amino acids. Germline loops: CDR1 KGHSH, CDR2 LQKENI. In DNA, the CDR3 is TGTGCCAGCTCACCGGGATGGAACTCCTACAATGAGCAGTTCTTC. This gives the protein CASSPGWNSYNEQFF.

The chain combines TRBV4-3 with TRBJ2-7; D uncertain. The CDR3 totals 16 residues. CDR1 is LGHNA, CDR2 YSLEER, per germline. V was pared by 0 bases and J by 3 bases, with 15 bases between. This CDR3 is CASSQDIFTRSYEQYF. For the CDR3, the DNA is TGCGCCAGCAGCCAAGATATTTTTACCCGGAGCTACGAGCAGTACTTC.

CDR3 sequence reads: CASSLERTDTQYF. CDR3 bases: TGTGCCAGCAGCTTAGAGAGGACAGATACGCAGTATTTT. The J gene is TRBJ2-3, the V gene TRBV11-2; D is undetermined. The ends were cut back, 0 bases at V and 3 bases at J, with 4 bases in the middle. Germline V gene data show CDR1 as SGHAT and CDR2 as FQNNGV. CDR3 length: 13 residues.

In this sample, this clone turned up once. V usage is TRBV4-3 and J usage is TRBJ2-7; 11 nucleotides align to TRBD1. Trimming removed 0 bases from V and 7 bases from J; junction bases left unmatched: 5. The CDR3 is 15 residues long. Looked up from germline, CDR1 is LGHNA and CDR2 is YSLEER. The DNA of the CDR3 is TGCGCCAGCAGCCAAGAGAGGACAGGGGGCAGAGAGCAGTACTTC. This gives the protein CASSQERTGGREQYF.

This clone is a singleton in its sample. The chain combines TRBV7-3 with TRBJ1-3; a possible D gene is TRBD1 (6 bases). Trimming shortened V by 5 bases and J by 0 bases, and 11 bases separated the two germline ends. Germline values: CDR1 SGHTA, CDR2 FQGTGA. The CDR3 runs 15 residues. CDR3 nucleotide sequence: TGTGCCAGCAGCCTACAGGGCCTCTCTGGAAACACCATATATTTT. It yields the protein CASSLQGLSGNTIYF. The variable domain in full, completed from reference TRBV7-3 and TRBJ1-3, reads GAGVSQTPSNKVTEKGKYVELRCDPISGHTALYWYRQSLGQGPEFLIYFQGTGAADDSGLPNDRFFAVRPEGSVSTLKIQRTERGDSAVYLCASSLQGLSGNTIYFGEGSWLTVV.

This chain joins TRBV28 and TRBJ2-7, with D uncertain. Germline CDR1 reads MDHEN; CDR2 reads SYDVKM. The CDR3 sequence is 11 residues long. V was shortened by 2 bases and J by 2 bases, with 1 base between the two germline ends. For the CDR3, the DNA is TGTGCCAGCAGTTTAGCCTACGAGCAGTACTTC. Its protein is CASSLAYEQYF.

Only one count was recorded for this clone. This sequence joins TRBV5-4 and TRBJ2-3; no firm D call. With 3 bases removed from V and 2 bases from J, the gap between germline ends came to 16 bases. The CDR3 sequence is 16 residues long. Germline V gives CDR1 SGHNT, CDR2 YYREEE (reference sequence). The CDR3 DNA is TGTGCCAGCAGCTCCCTCATTTCGGGCACCACAGATACGCAGTATTTT. It yields the protein CASSSLISGTTDTQYF.

The chain is built from TRBV2 and TRBJ1-1, with D possibly TRBD1 on 6 matching bases. V was shortened by 6 bases and J by 3 bases, with 8 bases between the two germline ends. The length of the CDR3 is 12 residues. Looked up from germline, CDR1 is SNHLY and CDR2 is FYNNEI. In DNA, the CDR3 is TGTGCCAGCAGCACAGGGTACACTGAAGCTTTCTTT. This encodes CASSTGYTEAFF.

The V and J genes are TRBV4-1 and TRBJ1-3; no reliable D call. The CDR3 runs 16 residues. Trimming took off 0 bases at V and 8 bases at J, with 17 bases between the two ends. Germline CDR1 reads MGHRA; CDR2 reads YSYEKL. The CDR3 spells CASSQDPPSSWDTIYF. The CDR3 region has the DNA TGCGCCAGCAGCCAAGACCCTCCAAGCAGTTGGGACACCATATATTTT.